Presented here are 2 T cell receptor beta chains from one specimen sequenced in a study of siplizumab effects on memory and regulatory T cells. The protocol was immunoSEQ multiplex PCR, while the TCRdb copy is restricted to in-frame clones and leaves out a portion. Of roughly 56,000 clones in the sample, just over 90% were seen once. Source material: CD8+ T cells sorted from blood. The source is a human donor in good health.

The chain recombines TRBV9 with TRBJ1-1; D call uncertain. Germline V gives CDR1 SGDLS, CDR2 YYNGEE. Trimming stripped 0 bases from V and 1 base from J, with 7 bases between. The CDR3 sequence is 14 residues long. CDR3 DNA sequence: TGTGCCAGCAGCGTAGAAGGTGGGAACACTGAAGCTTTCTTT. Protein sequence: CASSVEGGNTEAFF.

CDR3 sequence (DNA): TGCGCCAGCAGCCCAGGAGCAAGGGCGGTCACTGAAGCTTTCTTT. Translation gives CASSPGARAVTEAFF. This chain uses TRBV4-1 with TRBJ1-1; unclear D gene. Germline V gene lookup returns CDR1 MGHRA and CDR2 YSYEKL. Deletions cut 4 bases from V and 4 bases from J, with 16 bases between. The CDR3 is made up of 15 amino acids.